The TCR beta chain described here comes from a study of regulatory T cells in long-lasting Graves disease. This clonotype was detected many times. What it recognizes is unknown. The study, taken as a whole, reports: Persistent patients had a count of shared public clonotypes (more than 2,500) that exceeded that of new patients (about 970). Lower TCR diversity characterized persistent Graves' patients relative to newly diagnosed patients.

The V and J ends lost 3 bases and 2 bases, in that order; junction bases with no gene match: 4. The CDR3 consists of 15 residues. CDR1 and CDR2 from the germline V gene are DFQATT and SNEGSKA (reference sequence). Time point in this sample: newly diagnosed GD, antithyroid drugs for less than 3 months. RNA extracted from PBMCs served as the sequencing template. Sequencing libraries for TCR beta were prepared with iRepertoire HTBI primers and Arm-PCR of CDR3 regions. TCRdb reanalysed the multiplex PCR reads using MiXCR and keeps one entry per CDR3 protein. This table has just over 600,000 distinct CDR3 sequences, roughly 16% appearing once. The same specimen was also included in a second study, on T cells in Graves' hyperthyroidism and ophthalmopathy. That study reports: Patients were excluded because of uncontrolled infection, other autoimmune disease, pregnancy or lactation. The HTBI primer set served for first-round RT-PCR of the TCR CDR3.

The V call is TRBV20-1, the J call TRBJ2-1; 10 bases match TRBD2. This receptor was obtained from a woman aged 25 to 39 with Graves disease. Here the sequenced sample was peripheral blood mononuclear cells (PBMCs), taken at new diagnosis, from a patient treated with antithyroid drugs. CDR3 residues: CSASTSGITYNEQFF. As DNA, the CDR3 is TGCAGTGCTAGCACTAGCGGGATAACCTACAATGAGCAGTTCTTC.